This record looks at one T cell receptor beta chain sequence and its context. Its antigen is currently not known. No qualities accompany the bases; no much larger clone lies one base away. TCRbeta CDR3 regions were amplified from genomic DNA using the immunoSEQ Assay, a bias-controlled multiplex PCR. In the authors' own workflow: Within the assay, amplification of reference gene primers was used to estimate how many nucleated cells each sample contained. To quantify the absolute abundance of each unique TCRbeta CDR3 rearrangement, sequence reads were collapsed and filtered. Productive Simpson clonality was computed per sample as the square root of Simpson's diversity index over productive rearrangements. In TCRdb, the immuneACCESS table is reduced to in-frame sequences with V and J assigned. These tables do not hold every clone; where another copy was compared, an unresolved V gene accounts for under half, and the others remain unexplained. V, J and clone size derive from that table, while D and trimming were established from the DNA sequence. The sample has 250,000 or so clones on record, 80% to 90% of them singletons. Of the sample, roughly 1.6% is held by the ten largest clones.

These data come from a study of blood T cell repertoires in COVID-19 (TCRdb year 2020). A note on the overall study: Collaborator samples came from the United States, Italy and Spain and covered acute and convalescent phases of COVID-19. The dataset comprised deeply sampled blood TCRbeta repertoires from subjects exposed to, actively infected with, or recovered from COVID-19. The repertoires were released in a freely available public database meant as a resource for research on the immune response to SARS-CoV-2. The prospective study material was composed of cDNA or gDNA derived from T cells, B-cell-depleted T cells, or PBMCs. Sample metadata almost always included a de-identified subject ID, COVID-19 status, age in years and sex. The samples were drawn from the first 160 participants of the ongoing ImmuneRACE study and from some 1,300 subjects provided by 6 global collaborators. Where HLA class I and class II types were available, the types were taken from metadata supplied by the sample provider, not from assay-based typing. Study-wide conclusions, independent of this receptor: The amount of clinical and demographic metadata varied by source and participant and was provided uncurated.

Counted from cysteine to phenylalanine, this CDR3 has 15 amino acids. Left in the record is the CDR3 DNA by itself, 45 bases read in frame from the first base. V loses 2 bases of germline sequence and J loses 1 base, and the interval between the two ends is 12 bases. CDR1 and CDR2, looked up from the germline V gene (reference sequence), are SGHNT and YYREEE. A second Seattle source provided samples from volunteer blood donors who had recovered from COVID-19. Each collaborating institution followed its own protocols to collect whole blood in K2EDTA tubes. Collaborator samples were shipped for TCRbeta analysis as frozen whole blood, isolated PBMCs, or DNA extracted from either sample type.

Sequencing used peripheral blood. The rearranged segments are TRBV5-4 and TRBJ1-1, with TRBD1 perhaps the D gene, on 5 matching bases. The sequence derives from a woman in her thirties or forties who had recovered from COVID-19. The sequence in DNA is TGTGCCAGCAGCTTAGGCAGGGTGGAGAACACTGAAGCTTTCTTT. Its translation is CASSLGRVENTEAFF.